These T cell receptor beta chains were read from a single sample in a study of T cell responses to AZD1222 COVID-19 vaccine. Some clones are missing from TCRdb's copy, which holds only in-frame ones; the method was immunoSEQ multiplex PCR. The profile shows 100,000 to 150,000 clones, 90% of them singletons. The sequencing here drew on peripheral blood, taken 28 days after the second dose of the MenACWY control vaccine. The receptor set was obtained from an adult who received the MenACWY meningococcal vaccine as a control. CDR3s include the opening cysteine and the closing phenylalanine or tryptophan. Fields, in order: V gene, J gene, clone size, D gene, CDR3 protein, CDR3 DNA. A D gene is named only where the DNA matches it firmly. Expanded clones get a size class; other rows say once, few or many, or leave the size out.

>TRBV2|TRBJ2-5|.|TRBD2
CASMPTSVGTQYF
TGTGCCAGCATGCCGACTAGCGTTGGGACCCAGTACTTC
>TRBV2|TRBJ2-3|.|TRBD1
CASSGDRGSTTDTQYF
TGTGCCAGCAGTGGAGACAGGGGATCTACCACAGATACGCAGTATTTT
>TRBV6-4|TRBJ1-5|.|.
CASSVWRDQPQHF
TGTGCCAGCAGTGTTTGGAGGGACCAGCCCCAGCATTTT
>TRBV28|TRBJ2-4|.|TRBD1
CASRPQGASAKNIQYF
TGTGCCAGCAGACCTCAGGGGGCGTCAGCCAAAAACATTCAGTACTTC
>TRBV5-5|TRBJ1-5|.|.
CASSSRGFYQPQHF
TGTGCCAGCAGCTCCAGGGGATTCTATCAGCCCCAGCATTTT
>TRBV28|TRBJ2-7|once|TRBD1
CASSAGQGYEQYF
TGTGCCAGCAGCGCCGGACAGGGCTACGAGCAGTACTTC
>TRBV27|TRBJ1-1|.|.
CASRSVSDTEAFF
TGTGCCAGCAGATCGGTGTCGGACACTGAAGCTTTCTTT
>TRBV23-1|TRBJ2-2|.|.
CASSTWGARGSSNTGELFF
TGCGCCAGCAGTACTTGGGGCGCCCGGGGCAGCTCGAACACCGGGGAGCTGTTTTTT
>TRBV7-2|TRBJ1-2|.|.
CASSLVQAYRVYGYTF
TGTGCCAGCAGCTTAGTACAGGCTTACAGGGTTTATGGCTACACCTTC
>TRBV7-2|TRBJ2-1|once|.
CASSSMNRYNEQFF
TGTGCCAGCAGCTCAATGAACAGGTACAATGAGCAGTTCTTC
>TRBV5-8|TRBJ2-1|.|.
CASSLVRVTAAVDEQFF
TGTGCCAGCAGCTTGGTAAGAGTGACAGCGGCGGTCGATGAGCAGTTCTTC
>TRBV13|TRBJ1-1|.|.
CASSLGVNTEAFF
TGTGCCAGCAGCTTAGGGGTAAACACTGAAGCTTTCTTT
>TRBV24-1|TRBJ2-1|.|.
CATSDLPGLGGNEQFF
TGTGCCACCAGTGATTTGCCCGGGTTGGGTGGAAATGAGCAGTTCTTC
>TRBV7-8|TRBJ2-1|few|TRBD1
CASSLRAGTGDYEQFF
TGTGCCAGCAGCCTTAGGGCCGGGACAGGGGACTATGAGCAGTTCTTC
>TRBV19|TRBJ2-7|medium-sized|.
CASSSDTNPFYEQYF
TGTGCCAGTAGTTCAGACACTAACCCCTTCTACGAGCAGTACTTC
>TRBV5-1|TRBJ1-2|.|.
CASSLDGGSFNGYTF
TGCGCCAGCAGCTTGGATGGAGGGAGTTTCAATGGCTACACCTTC
>TRBV7-9|TRBJ1-1|once|.
CASSFPVDTEAFF
TGTGCCAGCAGCTTTCCGGTGGACACTGAAGCTTTCTTT